This T cell receptor beta chain was captured by sequencing in a study of blood T cell repertoires in COVID-19. Looking at the study overall: T cells, B-cell-depleted T cells, or PBMCs supplied cDNA or gDNA.

All enrollees were roughly 18 to 90 years old and from about 24 US areas. Clinical histories supplied by participants themselves formed the basis of cohort assignment. In the source study's methods: Scientists estimated how many nucleated cells there were by amplifying reference gene primers. Data came from immunoSEQ multiplex PCR; TCRdb stores just in-frame clones and leaves some out. The DNA gave D and trimming, while V, J and clone size come from that table. The sample carries approximately 250,000 clones, more than 70% recorded once. Trimming stripped 4 bases from V and 0 bases from J, with 10 bases between. This CDR3 is 15 amino acids long. The germline CDR1 and CDR2 sequences are SGHTA and FQGNSA.

The clonotype comes from a woman aged 40-49 years with acute COVID-19. This chain joins TRBV7-2 and TRBJ1-5; D is undetermined. Sequenced material: PBMCs or T cells enriched from blood (not recorded which). Here the CDR3 reads CASSSWADSNQPQHF. The CDR3 bases are TGTGCCAGCAGCTCCTGGGCAGATAGCAATCAGCCCCAGCATTTT. The full variable domain, completed using reference TRBV7-2 and TRBJ1-5, is GAGVSQSPSNKVTEKGKDVELRCDPISGHTALYWYRQSLGQGLEFLIYFQGNSAPDKSGLPSDRFSAERTGGSVSTLTIQRTQQEDSAVYLCASSSWADSNQPQHFGDGTRLSIL.